The sequence of this T cell receptor beta chain was determined in a study of cytomegalovirus exposure and HLA in healthy donors. Overall study: Caucasian-associated ancestry cluster membership applied to 75% to 85% of about 370 genotyped donors.

The CDR3 is 15 residues long. Trimming left V 2 bases short and J 1 base short, with 9 bases between. CDR1 and CDR2 from the germline V gene are KGHSH and LQKENI. Study-level results: TRBV6-2, TRBV6-3 and other indistinguishable V segments were excluded. As a later analysis showed, several of the most significant clusters appeared to be linked to common viral pathogens.

Notes on this clone: The target antigen is unknown. Other nucleotide sequences in the sample specify the same CDR3.

PCR was performed using 60 Vbeta and 13 Jbeta primers. Measured with immunoSEQ multiplex PCR; TCRdb has only the in-frame clones, and not every one. The sample includes 55,000 to 65,000 clones. The sequencing input was PBMCs. The chain combines TRBV18 with TRBJ1-3; D is perhaps TRBD1 (5 bases). This receptor was taken from a woman aged 18-30 years in good health and CMV-seronegative. The CDR3 DNA is TGTGCCAGCTCACCAGGAGGGGCATCTGGAAACACCATATATTTT. The encoded protein is CASSPGGASGNTIYF.